This T cell receptor (beta chain) was found in a study of shared clonotypes between healthy human individuals. Whole-study results and caveats: Non-shared clonotypes displayed generation probabilities falling below those of clonotypes present in all four donors. Researchers found naive subsets generally carried larger estimated richness than memory subsets.

TCRdb's table, derived via immunoSEQ multiplex PCR, lists solely in-frame clones and lacks some. The table includes approximately 810,000 clones, 80% to 95% detected once. Per germline, CDR1 SGDLS and CDR2 YYNGEE. The V gene lost 0 bases and the J gene lost 9 bases, with 10 bases spanning the gap. The CDR3 runs 13 residues. Note on this clone: Its antigen is not known.

Positively selected for CCR7, the CD45RO-negative cells used as naive CD8 cells excluded terminally differentiated effector memory CD45RA+ cells. The sequenced sample consisted of naive CD8+ T cells sorted from blood. The TCR sequence derives from a man aged 25 to 40 in good health. The chain links TRBV9 to TRBJ2-1, with D perhaps TRBD1 (5 bases). CDR3 coding DNA: TGTGCCAGCAGCGTAGTGGCAGGGCGTGAGCAGTTCTTC. Translated: CASSVVAGREQFF.